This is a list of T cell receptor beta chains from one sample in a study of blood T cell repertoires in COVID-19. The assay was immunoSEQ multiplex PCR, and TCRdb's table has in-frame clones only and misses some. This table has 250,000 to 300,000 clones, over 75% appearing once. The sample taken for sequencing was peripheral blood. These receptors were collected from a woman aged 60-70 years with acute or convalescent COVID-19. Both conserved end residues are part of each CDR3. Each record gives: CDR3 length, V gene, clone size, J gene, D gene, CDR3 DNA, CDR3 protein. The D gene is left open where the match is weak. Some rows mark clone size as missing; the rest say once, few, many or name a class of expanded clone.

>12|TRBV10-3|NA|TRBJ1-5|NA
TGTGCCAGCAGGGACACCAATCAGCCCCAGCATTTT
CASRDTNQPQHF
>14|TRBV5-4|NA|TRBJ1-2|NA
TGTGCCAGCAGCGCCCAGGGCAGTAACTATGGCTACACCTTC
CASSAQGSNYGYTF
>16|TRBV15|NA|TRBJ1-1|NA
TGTGCCACCAGCAGAGATCGACCACAGGGGAACACTGAAGCTTTCTTT
CATSRDRPQGNTEAFF
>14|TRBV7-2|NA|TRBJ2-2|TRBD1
TGTGCCAGCAGCTCACAGGGGGCCCCCGGGGAGCTGTTTTTT
CASSSQGAPGELFF
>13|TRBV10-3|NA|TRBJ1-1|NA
TGTGCCATCAGTGAGAACGGGGTCGGTGAAGCTTTCTTT
CAISENGVGEAFF
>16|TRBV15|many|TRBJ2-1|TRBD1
TGTGCCACCAGCAGATCCCGACAGGGGGCCTACAATGAGCAGTTCTTC
CATSRSRQGAYNEQFF
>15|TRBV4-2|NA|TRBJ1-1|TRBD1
TGTGCCAGCAGCCGGGTGGACAGGGTGAACACTGAAGCTTTCTTT
CASSRVDRVNTEAFF
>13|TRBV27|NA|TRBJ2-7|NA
TGTGCCAGCAGTTTGAAGGAGTTCCACGAGCAGTACTTC
CASSLKEFHEQYF
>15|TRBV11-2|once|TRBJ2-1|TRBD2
TGTGCCAGCAGCTTAAGTCTAGCGGGTTACAATGAGCAGTTCTTC
CASSLSLAGYNEQFF
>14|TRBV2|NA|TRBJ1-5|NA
TGTGCCAGCAGTGATGGAAGCTCAATCAGGGCCCAGCATTTT
CASSDGSSIRAQHF
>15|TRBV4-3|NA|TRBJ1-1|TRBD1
TGCGCCAGCAGCCACTTAGGACAGGGGGTAACTGAAGCTTTCTTT
CASSHLGQGVTEAFF
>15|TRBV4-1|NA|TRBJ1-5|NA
TGCGCCAGCAGTCTTCTCCTTTTCGCGGTTCAGCCCCAGCATTTT
CASSLLLFAVQPQHF
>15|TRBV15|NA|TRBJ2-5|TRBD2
TGTGCCACCAGCCCCTCACTAGCGGACCAAGAGACCCAGTACTTC
CATSPSLADQETQYF
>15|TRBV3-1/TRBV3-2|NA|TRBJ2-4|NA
TGTGCCAGCAGCCAAGGTGGACTAGCCAAAAACATTCAGTACTTC
CASSQGGLAKNIQYF
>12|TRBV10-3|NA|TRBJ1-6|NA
TGTGCCACCCTGGACACTTCCCTTCACCTCCACTTT
CATLDTSLHLHF
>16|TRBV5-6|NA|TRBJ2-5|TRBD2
TGTGCCAGCAGCTTGTACAGCGGGAGACCCCAAGAGACCCAGTACTTC
CASSLYSGRPQETQYF
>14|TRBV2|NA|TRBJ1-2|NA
TGTGCCAGCAGTCCGGGGGGGCGGAACTATGGCTACACCTTC
CASSPGGRNYGYTF
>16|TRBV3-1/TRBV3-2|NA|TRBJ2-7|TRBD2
TGTGCCAGCAGCCAGGAGGCGGGACTAGCGAGGTTTGAGCAGTACTTC
CASSQEAGLARFEQYF
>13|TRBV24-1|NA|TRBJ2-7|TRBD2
TGTGCCACCAGTGACCCGGGGGGGAGCGAGCAGTACTTC
CATSDPGGSEQYF
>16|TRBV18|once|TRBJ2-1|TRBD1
TGTGCCAGCTCACCGGCATCGGGGACAGCCTACAATGAGCAGTTCTTC
CASSPASGTAYNEQFF